The clone carrying this TCR beta chain was counted a single time. Its target is unknown. Repertoires were generated with immunoSEQ multiplex PCR, while TCRdb's copy carries only in-frame clones and drops some. The data show 100,000 to 130,000 clones, roughly nine tenths seen once. This CDR3 spans 18 amino acids. The entry originates in a study of PD-1 blockade in classical Hodgkin lymphoma. Overall study findings and caveats: TCR diversity at baseline was reported to be reduced in newly diagnosed patients relative to healthy donors.

In every patient, relapse followed autologous stem cell transplantation, while exposure to brentuximab vedotin differed. The chain carries TRBV21-1 and TRBJ2-2; the D call in the table, TRBD2, was not verified against the DNA. TRBV21-1 is a pseudogene locus. The TCR was taken from a human donor with classical Hodgkin lymphoma. The sequencing used peripheral blood mononuclear cells (PBMCs), collected before the second cycle of nivolumab. The CDR3 sequence: CASSKVDSGRANTGELFF. The CDR3, as DNA: TGTGCCAGCAGCAAAGTGGATAGCGGGAGAGCGAACACCGGGGAGCTGTTTTTT.